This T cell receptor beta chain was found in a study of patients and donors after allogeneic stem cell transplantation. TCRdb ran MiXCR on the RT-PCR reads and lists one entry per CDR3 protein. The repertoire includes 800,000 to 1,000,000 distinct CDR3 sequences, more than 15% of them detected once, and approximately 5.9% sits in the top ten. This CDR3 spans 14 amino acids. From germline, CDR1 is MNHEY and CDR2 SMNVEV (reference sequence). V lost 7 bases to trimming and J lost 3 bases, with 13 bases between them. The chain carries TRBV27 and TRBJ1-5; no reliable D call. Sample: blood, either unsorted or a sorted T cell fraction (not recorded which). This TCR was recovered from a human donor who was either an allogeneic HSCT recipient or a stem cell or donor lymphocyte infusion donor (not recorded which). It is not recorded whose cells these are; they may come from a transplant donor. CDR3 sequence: CASNSQRDNQPQHF. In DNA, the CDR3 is TGTGCCAGCAATTCCCAGAGGGACAATCAGCCCCAGCATTTT.